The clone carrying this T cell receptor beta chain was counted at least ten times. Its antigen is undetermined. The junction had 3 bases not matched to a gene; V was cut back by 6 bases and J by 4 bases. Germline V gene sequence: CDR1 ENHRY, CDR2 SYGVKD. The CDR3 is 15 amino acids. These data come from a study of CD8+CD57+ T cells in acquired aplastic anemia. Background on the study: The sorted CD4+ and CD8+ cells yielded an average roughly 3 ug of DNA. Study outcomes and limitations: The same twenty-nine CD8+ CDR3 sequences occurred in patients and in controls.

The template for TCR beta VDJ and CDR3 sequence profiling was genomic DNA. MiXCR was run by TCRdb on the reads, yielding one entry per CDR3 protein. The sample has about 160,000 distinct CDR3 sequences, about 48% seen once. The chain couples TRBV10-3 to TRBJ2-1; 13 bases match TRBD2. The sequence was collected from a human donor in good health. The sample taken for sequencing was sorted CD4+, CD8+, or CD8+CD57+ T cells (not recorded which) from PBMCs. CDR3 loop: CAIRGTSGKYNEQFF. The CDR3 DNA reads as TGTGCCATCAGAGGGACTAGCGGGAAGTACAATGAGCAGTTCTTC.